This TCR beta chain appears in the sequencing data of a study of shared clonotypes between healthy human individuals. Study-wide results and limits: A generally larger estimated richness was seen in naive subsets than in memory subsets. Of the naive CD4 clonotypes, around 5.2% were shared across a few donors.

Donors, without exception, were Caucasian adults residing in Nashville, Tennessee. Germline-derived CDR1 and CDR2 are SGHVS and FQNEAQ. The length of the CDR3 is 15 residues. V gave up 6 bases and J gave up 8 bases; unmatched junction bases: 10. As regards this clone: Its antigen is as yet unknown.

Replicate sorted-subset PCRs were loaded with around 220 ng DNA, tens of thousands of T cell genomes. Method: immunoSEQ multiplex PCR; TCRdb's copy keeps in-frame clones and lacks some. The table includes about 990,000 clones, around 78% detected once. This chain joins TRBV7-8 and TRBJ2-1; 10 bases align to TRBD2. The sequencing input was memory CD4+ T cells from PBMCs. Subset defined: CD45RA-negative fraction. The sequence was collected from a man aged 18 to 35 in good health. Some clones in this sample may be carry-over from other donors' samples. CDR3 in DNA: TGTGCCAGCAGTACACTAGCGGGAAGGGTGGATGAGCAGTTCTTC. It is translated as CASSTLAGRVDEQFF.